Given below is one T cell receptor beta chain in context. The antigen is not known. Purities over 95% were achieved in all sorted populations. Germline CDR1 SGHRS, CDR2 YFSETQ. This CDR3 contains 13 residues. Trimming pared 7 bases from V and 4 bases from J, leaving 14 bases between. This entry comes from a study of beta chain features in type 1 diabetes. Study-level results: In all four CD4+ subsets, TCRB CDR3 length was significantly, moderately reduced in type 1 diabetes.

Reverse transcription of all isolated RNA meant that expressed TCRB transcripts were sequenced. Repertoires were generated with immunoSEQ multiplex PCR, while TCRdb's copy carries only in-frame clones and drops some. Here the sample spans fewer than 16,000 clones, more than 70% being singletons. The gene calls are TRBV5-1 and TRBJ2-5; no reliable D call. What was sequenced was stem cell memory CD4+ T cells from blood. This clonotype was obtained from a woman aged 18-29 years with type 1 diabetes. The DNA for the CDR3 is TGCGCCAGCGCCCCTGGGCGCTCAGAGACCCAGTACTTC. Translation gives CASAPGRSETQYF.